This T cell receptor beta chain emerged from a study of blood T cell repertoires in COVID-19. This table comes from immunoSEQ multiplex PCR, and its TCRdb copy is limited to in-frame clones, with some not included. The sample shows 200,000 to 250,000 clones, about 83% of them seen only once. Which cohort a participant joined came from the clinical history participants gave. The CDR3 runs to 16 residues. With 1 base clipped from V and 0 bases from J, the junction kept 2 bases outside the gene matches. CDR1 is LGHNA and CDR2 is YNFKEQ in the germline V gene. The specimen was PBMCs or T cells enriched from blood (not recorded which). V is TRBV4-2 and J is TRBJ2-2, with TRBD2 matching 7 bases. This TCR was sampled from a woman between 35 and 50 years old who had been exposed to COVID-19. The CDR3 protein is CASSQVTSANTGELFF. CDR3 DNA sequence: TGTGCCAGCAGCCAAGTAACTAGCGCGAACACCGGGGAGCTGTTTTTT.